Listed below are T cell receptor beta chains from one sample, sequenced in a study of blood T cell repertoires in COVID-19. Measured with immunoSEQ multiplex PCR; TCRdb has only the in-frame clones, and not every one. The table records about 340,000 clones, around four fifths of them present only once. Sequences were obtained from peripheral blood. These receptors all stem from a man aged 25-45 years with active or convalescent COVID-19. Both conserved end residues are part of each CDR3. D genes are given only for firm matches. Expanded clones get a size class; other rows say once, few or many, or leave the size out.

J | V | size | length | D | DNA | CDR3
TRBJ2-3 | TRBV19 | . | 14 | TRBD2 | TGTGCCAGTAGTGGACTAGCGAGCACAGATACGCAGTATTTT | CASSGLASTDTQYF
TRBJ2-7 | TRBV15 | . | 12 | . | TGTGCCACCACGGGTAGCACCTACGAGCAGTACTTC | CATTGSTYEQYF
TRBJ1-2 | TRBV4-2 | . | 15 | . | TGTGCCAGCAGCCAAGACCTACAGGCTAACTATGGCTACACCTTC | CASSQDLQANYGYTF
TRBJ2-3 | TRBV30 | . | 15 | TRBD1 | TGTGCCTGGAGTCCTGGACAGGGGGAGGCAGATACGCAGTATTTT | CAWSPGQGEADTQYF
TRBJ2-2 | TRBV2 | . | 15 | . | TGTGCCAGCAGTTGGGACTCCCAGTTCGCCGGGGAGCTGTTTTTT | CASSWDSQFAGELFF
TRBJ2-7 | TRBV27 | . | 15 | . | TGTGCCAGCAGTTTACTTGGACAGTCCGCCTACGAGCAGTACTTC | CASSLLGQSAYEQYF
TRBJ2-7 | TRBV7-2 | . | 13 | . | TGTGCCAGCAGCTTAGTCCCTTCCTACGAGCAGTACTTC | CASSLVPSYEQYF
TRBJ2-3 | TRBV9 | . | 17 | TRBD2 | TGTGCCAGCAGCGAAACTCTAGCGGGAAGTCTCACAGATACGCAGTATTTT | CASSETLAGSLTDTQYF
TRBJ1-4 | TRBV5-8 | . | 14 | . | TGTGCCAGCAGCTTGGCGGCGGGGAGTGAAAAACTGTTTTTT | CASSLAAGSEKLFF
TRBJ1-6 | TRBV5-1 | . | 12 | . | TGCGCCAGCAGCTTACAGAATTCACCCCTCCACTTT | CASSLQNSPLHF
TRBJ2-3 | TRBV28 | . | 12 | . | TGTGCCAGCAGTTTAGAGGTAGATACGCAGTATTTT | CASSLEVDTQYF
TRBJ2-2 | TRBV7-3 | once | 16 | TRBD1 | TGTGCCAGCAGCTTAGCGACAGGGACCAACACCGGGGAGCTGTTTTTT | CASSLATGTNTGELFF
TRBJ1-3 | TRBV4-3 | . | 14 | . | TGCGCCAGCAGCCAATGGTCAGGGGGAAACACCATATATTTT | CASSQWSGGNTIYF
TRBJ2-7 | TRBV27 | few | 14 | . | TGTGCCAGCAGTCTACAGGGAAGTGTTTCCGAGCAGTACTTC | CASSLQGSVSEQYF
TRBJ2-5 | TRBV19 | . | 16 | TRBD2 | TGTGCCAGTAGTATTAGTACTAGCGGAACGAAAGAGACCCAGTACTTC | CASSISTSGTKETQYF
TRBJ1-2 | TRBV7-6 | . | 14 | TRBD1 | TGTGCCAGCAGCACAGGGGGAGCTAACTATGGCTACACCTTC | CASSTGGANYGYTF